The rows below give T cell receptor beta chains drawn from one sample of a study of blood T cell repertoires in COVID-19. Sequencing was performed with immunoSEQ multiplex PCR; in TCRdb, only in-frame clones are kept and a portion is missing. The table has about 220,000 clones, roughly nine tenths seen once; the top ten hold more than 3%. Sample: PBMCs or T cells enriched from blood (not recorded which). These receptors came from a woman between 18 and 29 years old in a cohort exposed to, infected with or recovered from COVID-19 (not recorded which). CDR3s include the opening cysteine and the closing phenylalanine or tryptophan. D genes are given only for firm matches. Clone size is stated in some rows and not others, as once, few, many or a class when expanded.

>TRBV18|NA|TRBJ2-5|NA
CASSPPQRGLARQETQYF
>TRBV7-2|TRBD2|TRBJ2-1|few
CASSPQGAGYNEQFF
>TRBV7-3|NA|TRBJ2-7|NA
CASIRDNSYEQYF
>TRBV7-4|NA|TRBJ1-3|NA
CASSACPSGNTIYF
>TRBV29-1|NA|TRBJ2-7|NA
CSVTTGTETYF
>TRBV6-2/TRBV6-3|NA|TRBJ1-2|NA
CASSAGYNYGYTF
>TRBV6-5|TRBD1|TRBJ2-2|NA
CASSYAPGQGTGELFF
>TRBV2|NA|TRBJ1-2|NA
CASTVLQNYGYTF
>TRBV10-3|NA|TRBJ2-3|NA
CAISVREQTDTQYF
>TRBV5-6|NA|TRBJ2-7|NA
CASSLASYEQYF
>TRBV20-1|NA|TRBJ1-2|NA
CSASIQLNYGYTF
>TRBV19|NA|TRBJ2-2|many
CASSMRLDTGELFF
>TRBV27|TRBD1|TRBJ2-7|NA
CASSLRTGEDEQYF
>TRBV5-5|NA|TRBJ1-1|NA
CASSLPAAHPREAFF
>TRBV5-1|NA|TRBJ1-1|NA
CASSEQGNTEAFF
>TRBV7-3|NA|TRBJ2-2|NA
CASSPGGELFF
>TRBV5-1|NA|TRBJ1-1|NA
CASSLAIGKEAFF
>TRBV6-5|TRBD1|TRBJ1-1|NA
CASSYSTGWRITEAFF
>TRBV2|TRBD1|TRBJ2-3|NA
CASRNDWTGMGTDTQYF
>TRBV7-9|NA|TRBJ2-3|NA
CASSLDHPADTQYF
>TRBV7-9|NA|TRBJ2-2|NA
CASSPWGGGPNTGELFF
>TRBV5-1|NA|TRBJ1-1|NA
CASSQSTGDTEAFF
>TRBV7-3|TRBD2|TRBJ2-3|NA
CASSRQGGSSDTQYF
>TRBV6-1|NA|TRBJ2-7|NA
CASSESVPGLEQYF
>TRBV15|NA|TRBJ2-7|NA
CATSRAGEGYAYEQYF
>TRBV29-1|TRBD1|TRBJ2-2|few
CSVQGQGDTGELFF
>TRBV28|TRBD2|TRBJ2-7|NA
CASLAAGDVGEQYF